This TCR beta chain originates from a study of shared clonotypes between healthy human individuals. General study results and limits: Larger richness was generally estimated for naive than memory subsets.

Regarding this clone: The antigen is undetermined.

The CDR3 is 15 amino acids. Germline-derived CDR1 and CDR2 are LNHDA and SQIVND (reference sequence). The V gene lost 6 bases and the J gene lost 2 bases, with 13 bases spanning the gap. Sequenced by immunoSEQ multiplex PCR; TCRdb stores in-frame clones only, minus some. The table includes about 2.1 million clones, approximately 94% detected once. Naive CD8 cells lacked CD45RO, underwent positive selection for CCR7 and left out terminally differentiated effector memory CD45RA+ cells. The V and J genes are TRBV19 and TRBJ2-2; D unclear. The sequence derives from a young man in good health. Some clones in this sample may be carry-over from other donors' samples. What was sequenced was naive CD8+ T cells from PBMCs. The CDR3 DNA follows: TGTGCCAGTAGCTCTATCGCCCGAAACACCGGGGAGCTGTTTTTT. It codes for CASSSIARNTGELFF.